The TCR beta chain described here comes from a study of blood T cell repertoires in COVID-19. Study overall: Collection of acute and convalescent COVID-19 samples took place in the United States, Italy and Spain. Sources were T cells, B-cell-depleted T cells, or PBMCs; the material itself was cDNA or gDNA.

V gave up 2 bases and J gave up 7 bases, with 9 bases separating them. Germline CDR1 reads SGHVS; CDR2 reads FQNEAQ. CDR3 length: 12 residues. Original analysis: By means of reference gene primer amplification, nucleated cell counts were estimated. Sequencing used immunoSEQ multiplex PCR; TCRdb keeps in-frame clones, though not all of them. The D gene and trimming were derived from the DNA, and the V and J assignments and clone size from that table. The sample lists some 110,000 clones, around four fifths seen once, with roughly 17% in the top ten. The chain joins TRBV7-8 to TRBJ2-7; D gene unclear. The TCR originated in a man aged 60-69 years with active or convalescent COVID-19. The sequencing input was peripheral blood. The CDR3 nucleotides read TGTGCCAGCAGCTTACCCCTCGGGGAGCAGTACTTC. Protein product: CASSLPLGEQYF. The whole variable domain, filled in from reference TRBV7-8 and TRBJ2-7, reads GAGVSQSPRYKVAKRGQDVALRCDPISGHVSLFWYQQALGQGPEFLTYFQNEAQLDKSGLPSDRFFAERPEGSVSTLKIQRTQQEDSAVYLCASSLPLGEQYFGPGTRLTVT.